What follows is one TCR beta chain and its context. This clone's antigen is unknown. No much larger clonotype is one base removed from it; base qualities were not supplied. These data are taken from a study of control samples from healthy donors and cancer patients (TCRdb year 2020). The junction shows trimming of 0 bases on V and 4 bases on J, plus 16 bases between the germline ends. Counted from cysteine to phenylalanine, this CDR3 has 16 amino acids. Just CDR3 DNA is preserved here, 48 bases in frame from base 1. In the germline V gene (reference sequence), CDR1 corresponds to SGHNT and CDR2 to YYREEE. Receptors were amplified or captured by the immunoSEQ multiplex PCR assay. TCRdb limited this immuneACCESS table to in-frame rearrangements with V and J called. A share of clones is missing; checked studies link under half to unresolved V genes, and the rest is unexplained. This sample has 150,000 to 200,000 clones in its table, and roughly 89% of those were observed once. The ten most abundant clones make up 1.1% to 1.5% of the sample.

The chain was built from TRBV5-4 and TRBJ2-5; no D gene is confidently identified. This receptor was taken from a woman aged 45-65 years in good health. Sequencing was carried out using blood. At the DNA level, the sequence is TGTGCCAGCAGCTTGGAATGGCAACGAGAGTCAGAGACCCAGTACTTC. This codes for CASSLEWQRESETQYF.